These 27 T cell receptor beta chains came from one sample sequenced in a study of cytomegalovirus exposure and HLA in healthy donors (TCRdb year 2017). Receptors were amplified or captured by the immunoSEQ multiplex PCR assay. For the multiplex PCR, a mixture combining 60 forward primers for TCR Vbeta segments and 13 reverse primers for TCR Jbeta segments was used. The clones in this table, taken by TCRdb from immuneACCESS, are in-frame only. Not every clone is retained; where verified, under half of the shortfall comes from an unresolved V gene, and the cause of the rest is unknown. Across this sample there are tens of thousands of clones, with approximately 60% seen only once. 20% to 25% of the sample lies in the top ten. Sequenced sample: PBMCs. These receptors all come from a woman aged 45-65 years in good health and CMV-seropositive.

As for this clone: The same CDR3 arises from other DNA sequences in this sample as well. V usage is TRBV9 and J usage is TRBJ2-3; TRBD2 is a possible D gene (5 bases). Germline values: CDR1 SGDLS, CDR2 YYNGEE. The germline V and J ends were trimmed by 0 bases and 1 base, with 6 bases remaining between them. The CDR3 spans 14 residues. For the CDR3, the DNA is TGTGCCAGCAGCGTAGTCGGGGGCACAGATACGCAGTATTTT. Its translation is CASSVVGGTDTQYF.

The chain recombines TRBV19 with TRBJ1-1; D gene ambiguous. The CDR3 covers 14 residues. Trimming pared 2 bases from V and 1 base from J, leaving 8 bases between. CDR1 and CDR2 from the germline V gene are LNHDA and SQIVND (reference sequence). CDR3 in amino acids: CASSILAGNTEAFF. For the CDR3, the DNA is TGTGCCAGTAGTATATTGGCGGGGAACACTGAAGCTTTCTTT.

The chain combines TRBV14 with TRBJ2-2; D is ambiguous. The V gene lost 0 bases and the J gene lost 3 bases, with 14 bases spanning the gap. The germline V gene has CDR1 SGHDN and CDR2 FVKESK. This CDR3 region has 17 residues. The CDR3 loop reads CASSQDLLWSYTGELFF. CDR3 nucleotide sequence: TGTGCCAGCAGCCAAGATCTATTGTGGAGTTACACCGGGGAGCTGTTTTTT.

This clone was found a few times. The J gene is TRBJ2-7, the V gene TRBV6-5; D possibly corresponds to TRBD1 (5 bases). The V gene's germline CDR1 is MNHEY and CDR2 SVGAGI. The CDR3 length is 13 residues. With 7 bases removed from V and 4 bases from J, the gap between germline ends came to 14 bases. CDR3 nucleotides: TGTGCCAGCACCCCCGACAGCTCGTACGAGCAGTACTTC. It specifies CASTPDSSYEQYF.

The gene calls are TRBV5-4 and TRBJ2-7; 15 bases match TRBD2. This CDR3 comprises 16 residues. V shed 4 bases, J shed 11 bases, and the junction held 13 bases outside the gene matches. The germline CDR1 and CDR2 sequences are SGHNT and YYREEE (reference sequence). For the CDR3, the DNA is TGTGCCAGCAGCCTGGATGAGGGACTAGCGGGGGGATCTAAGTACTTC. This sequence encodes CASSLDEGLAGGSKYF.

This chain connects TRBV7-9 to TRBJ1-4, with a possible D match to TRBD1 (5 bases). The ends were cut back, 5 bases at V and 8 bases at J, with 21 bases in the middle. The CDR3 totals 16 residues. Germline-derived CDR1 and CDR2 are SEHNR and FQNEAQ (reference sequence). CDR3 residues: CASSPRLGTGPEKLFF. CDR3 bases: TGTGCCAGCAGCCCGCGGTTGGGCACAGGCCCCGAAAAACTGTTTTTT.

The CDR3 loop reads CASSVGGGGQETQYF. The CDR3, as DNA: TGTGCCAGCAGTGTGGGCGGGGGGGGCCAAGAGACCCAGTACTTC. J is TRBJ2-5 and V is TRBV6-1; 9 bases fit TRBD2. Germline loops: CDR1 MNHNS, CDR2 SASEGT. This CDR3 spans 15 amino acids. Unmatched junction bases numbered 4, after V lost 4 bases and J lost 1 base.

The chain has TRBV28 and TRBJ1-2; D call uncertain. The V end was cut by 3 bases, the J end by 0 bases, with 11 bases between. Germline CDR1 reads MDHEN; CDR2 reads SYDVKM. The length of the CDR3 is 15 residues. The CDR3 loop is CASSFPGVANYGYTF. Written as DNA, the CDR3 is TGTGCCAGCAGTTTCCCCGGAGTGGCTAACTATGGCTACACCTTC.

This chain's CDR3 is CASSRVGTGELFF. The CDR3 DNA reads TGTGCCAGCAGTCGGGTTGGTACCGGGGAGCTGTTTTTT. The chain couples TRBV28 to TRBJ2-2; D not resolved. Germline V gives CDR1 MDHEN, CDR2 SYDVKM. Trimming left V 5 bases short and J 5 bases short, with 9 bases between. The CDR3 length is 13 residues.

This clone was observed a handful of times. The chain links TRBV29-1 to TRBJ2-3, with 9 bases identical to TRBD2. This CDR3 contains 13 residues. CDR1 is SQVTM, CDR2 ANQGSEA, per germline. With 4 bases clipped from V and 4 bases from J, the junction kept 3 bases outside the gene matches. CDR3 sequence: CSVGRGGPDTQYF. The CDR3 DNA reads TGCAGCGTTGGGCGGGGGGGACCAGATACGCAGTATTTT.

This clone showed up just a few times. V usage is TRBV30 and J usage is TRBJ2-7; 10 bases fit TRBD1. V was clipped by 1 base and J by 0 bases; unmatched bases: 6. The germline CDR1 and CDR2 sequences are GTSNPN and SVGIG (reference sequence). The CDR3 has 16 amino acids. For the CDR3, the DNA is TGTGCCTGGAGTGCCTGGGGACAGGGGACCTCCTACGAGCAGTACTTC. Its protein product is CAWSAWGQGTSYEQYF.

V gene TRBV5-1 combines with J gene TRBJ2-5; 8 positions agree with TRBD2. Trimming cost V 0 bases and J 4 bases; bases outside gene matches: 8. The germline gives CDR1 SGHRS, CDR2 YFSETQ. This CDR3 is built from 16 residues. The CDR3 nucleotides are TGCGCCAGCAGCTTGGCGGTAGCGGGGCCGGGAGAGACCCAGTACTTC. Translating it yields CASSLAVAGPGETQYF. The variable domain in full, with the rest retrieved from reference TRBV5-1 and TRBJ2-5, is KAGVTQTPRYLIKTRGQQVTLSCSPISGHRSVSWYQQTPGQGLQFLFEYFSETQRNKGNFPGRFSGRQFSNSRSEMNVSTLELGDSALYLCASSLAVAGPGETQYFGPGTRLLVL.

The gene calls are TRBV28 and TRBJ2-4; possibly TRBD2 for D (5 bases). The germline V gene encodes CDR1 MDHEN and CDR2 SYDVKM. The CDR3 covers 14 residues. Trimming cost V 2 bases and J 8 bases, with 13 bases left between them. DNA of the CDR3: TGTGCCAGCAGTTTAAGATCGGGGTTGTACATTCAGTACTTC. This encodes CASSLRSGLYIQYF.

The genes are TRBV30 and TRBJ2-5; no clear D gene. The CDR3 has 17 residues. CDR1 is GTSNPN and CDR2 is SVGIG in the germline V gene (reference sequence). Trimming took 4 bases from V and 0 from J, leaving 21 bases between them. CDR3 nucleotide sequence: TGTGCCTGGACCTTCGGTCGGAGCGATGGGTACCAAGAGACCCAGTACTTC. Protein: CAWTFGRSDGYQETQYF.

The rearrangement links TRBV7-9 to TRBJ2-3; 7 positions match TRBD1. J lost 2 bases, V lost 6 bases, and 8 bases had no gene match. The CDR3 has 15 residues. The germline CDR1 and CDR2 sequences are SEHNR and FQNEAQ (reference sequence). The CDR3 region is CASRFPGQNTDTQYF. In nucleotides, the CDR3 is TGTGCCAGCAGGTTCCCGGGACAGAACACAGATACGCAGTATTTT.

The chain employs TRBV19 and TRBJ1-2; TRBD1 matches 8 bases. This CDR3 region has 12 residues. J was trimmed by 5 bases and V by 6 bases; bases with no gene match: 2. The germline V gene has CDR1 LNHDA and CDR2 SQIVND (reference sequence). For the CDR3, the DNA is TGTGCCAGTAGCAGGACAGGGTATGGCTACACCTTC. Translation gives CASSRTGYGYTF.

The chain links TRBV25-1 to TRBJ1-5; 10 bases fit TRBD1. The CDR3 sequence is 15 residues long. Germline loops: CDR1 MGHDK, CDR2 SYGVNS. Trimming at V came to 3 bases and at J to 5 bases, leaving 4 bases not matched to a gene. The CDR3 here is CASSEGQGWDQPQHF. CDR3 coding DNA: TGTGCCAGCAGTGAGGGACAGGGGTGGGATCAGCCCCAGCATTTT.

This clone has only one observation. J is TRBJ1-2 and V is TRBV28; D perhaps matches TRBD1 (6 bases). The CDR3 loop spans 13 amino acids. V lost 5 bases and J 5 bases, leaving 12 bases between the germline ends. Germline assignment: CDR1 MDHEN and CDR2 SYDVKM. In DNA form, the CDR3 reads TGTGCCAGCAGTACACTAACAGGGTATGGCTACACCTTC. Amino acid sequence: CASSTLTGYGYTF.

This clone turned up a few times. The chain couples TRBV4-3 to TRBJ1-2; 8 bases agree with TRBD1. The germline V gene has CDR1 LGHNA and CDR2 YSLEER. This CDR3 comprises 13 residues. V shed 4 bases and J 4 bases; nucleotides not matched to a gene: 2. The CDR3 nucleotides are TGCGCCAGCAGCCTAGGACAGGGCTATGGCTACACCTTC. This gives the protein CASSLGQGYGYTF.

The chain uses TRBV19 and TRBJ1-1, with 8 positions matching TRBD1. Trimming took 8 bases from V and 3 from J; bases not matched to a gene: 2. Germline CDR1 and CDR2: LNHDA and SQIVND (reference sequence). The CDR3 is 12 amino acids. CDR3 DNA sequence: TGTGCCAGTGGACAGGGCTACACTGAAGCTTTCTTT. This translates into CASGQGYTEAFF.

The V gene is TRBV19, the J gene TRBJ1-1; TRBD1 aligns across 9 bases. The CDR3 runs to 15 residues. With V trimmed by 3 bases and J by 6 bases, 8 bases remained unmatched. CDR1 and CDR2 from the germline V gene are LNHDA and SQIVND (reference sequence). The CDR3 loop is CASSILSGTGPEAFF. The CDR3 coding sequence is TGTGCCAGTAGTATTCTTTCCGGGACAGGGCCTGAAGCTTTCTTT.

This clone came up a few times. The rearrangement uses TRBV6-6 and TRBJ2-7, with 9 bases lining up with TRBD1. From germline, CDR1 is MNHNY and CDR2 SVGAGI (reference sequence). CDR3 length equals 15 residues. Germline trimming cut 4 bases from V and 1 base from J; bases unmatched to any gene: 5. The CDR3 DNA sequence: TGTGCCAGCAGTTCCGGACAGGGGCTATCCTACGAGCAGTACTTC. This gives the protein CASSSGQGLSYEQYF.

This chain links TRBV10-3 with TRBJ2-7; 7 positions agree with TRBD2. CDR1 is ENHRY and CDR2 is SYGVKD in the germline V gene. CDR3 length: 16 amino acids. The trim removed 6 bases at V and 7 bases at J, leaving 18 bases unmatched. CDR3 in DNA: TGTGCCATCAGGGATGGGGAGGGGAAAAGCGAAGAGGAGCAGTACTTC. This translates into CAIRDGEGKSEEEQYF.

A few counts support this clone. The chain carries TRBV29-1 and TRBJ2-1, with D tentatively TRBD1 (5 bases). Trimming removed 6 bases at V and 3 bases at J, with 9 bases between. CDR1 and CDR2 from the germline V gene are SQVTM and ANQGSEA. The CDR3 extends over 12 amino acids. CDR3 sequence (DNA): TGCAGCGTGGACGACAGCTACAATGAGCAGTTCTTC. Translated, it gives CSVDDSYNEQFF.

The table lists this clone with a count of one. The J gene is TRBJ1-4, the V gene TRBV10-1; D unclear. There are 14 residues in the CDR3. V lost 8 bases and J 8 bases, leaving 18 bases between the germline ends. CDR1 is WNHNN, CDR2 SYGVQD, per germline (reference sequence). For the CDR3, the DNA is TGCGCCAGCCCCAATTTCAAGAGACTAGAAAAACTGTTTTTT. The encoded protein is CASPNFKRLEKLFF.

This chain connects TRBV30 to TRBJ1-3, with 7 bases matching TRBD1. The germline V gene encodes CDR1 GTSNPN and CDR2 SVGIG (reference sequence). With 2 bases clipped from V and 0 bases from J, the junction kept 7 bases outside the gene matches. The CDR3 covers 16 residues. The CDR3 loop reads CAWSPLRQGSGNTIYF. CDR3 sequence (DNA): TGTGCCTGGAGTCCCCTCAGACAGGGCTCTGGAAACACCATATATTTT.

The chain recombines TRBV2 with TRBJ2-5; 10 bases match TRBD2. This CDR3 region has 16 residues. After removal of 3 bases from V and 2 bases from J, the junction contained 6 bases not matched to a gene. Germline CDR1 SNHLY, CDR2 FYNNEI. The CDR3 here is CASSDSLAGVQETQYF. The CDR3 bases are TGTGCCAGCAGTGACAGTCTAGCGGGGGTTCAAGAGACCCAGTACTTC.